Each of the 21 T cell receptor beta chains below was sequenced from the same sample in a study of PD-L1 blockade in urothelial cancer. Measured with immunoSEQ multiplex PCR; TCRdb has only the in-frame clones, and not every one. The sample has roughly 56,000 clones, over 70% seen once. The specimen was PBMCs, collected around atezolizumab (anti-PD-L1) treatment. These receptor sequences come from a man aged 65 to 79 with urothelial cancer.

The chain has TRBV10-2 and TRBJ2-7; a weak D match, TRBD1 (6 bases). CDR3 length equals 14 residues. Trimming removed 4 bases from V and 1 base from J, with 11 bases in between. Germline loops: CDR1 WSHSY, CDR2 SAAADI. The CDR3 loop reads CASSGGPGSYEQYF. In DNA form, the CDR3 reads TGCGCCAGCAGTGGGGGGCCCGGGTCCTACGAGCAGTACTTC.

The gene calls are TRBV18 and TRBJ2-7, with 8 positions matching TRBD2. The junction had 11 bases not matched to a gene; V was cut back by 5 bases and J by 5 bases. Per germline, CDR1 KGHSH and CDR2 LQKENI. The CDR3 is 15 amino acids. Here the CDR3 reads CASSFQSGSSDEQYF. The CDR3 DNA sequence: TGTGCCAGCTCATTTCAAAGCGGGAGTAGCGACGAGCAGTACTTC.

The chain couples TRBV30 to TRBJ2-7; no firm D call. V gave up 4 bases and J gave up 5 bases, with 9 bases separating them. The CDR3 is made up of 11 amino acids. Germline V gene data show CDR1 as GTSNPN and CDR2 as SVGIG (reference sequence). CDR3 DNA sequence: TGTGCCTGGACAGCCCAGGACGAGCAGTACTTC. It translates to CAWTAQDEQYF.

V usage is TRBV6-5 and J usage is TRBJ2-5; maybe TRBD2 (7 bases). Per the germline V gene, CDR1 is MNHEY and CDR2 is SVGAGI. Trimming pared 6 bases from V and 5 bases from J, leaving 13 bases between. CDR3 length: 13 residues. The CDR3 bases are TGTGCCAGCAGCGAGGGGGGGATGGAGACCCAGTACTTC. This translates into CASSEGGMETQYF.

The chain couples TRBV25-1 to TRBJ1-2; 8 bases are a match to TRBD1. The V and J ends lost 3 bases and 6 bases, in that order; junction bases with no gene match: 6. The germline V gene encodes CDR1 MGHDK and CDR2 SYGVNS. CDR3 length: 14 residues. Here the CDR3 reads CASSDGRGLNGYTF. DNA of the CDR3: TGTGCCAGCAGTGATGGCAGGGGGCTGAATGGCTACACCTTC.

The chain links TRBV30 to TRBJ1-2; TRBD1 is a possible D gene (6 bases). Deletions cut 3 bases from V and 6 bases from J, with 17 bases between. CDR1 and CDR2 (germline): GTSNPN, SVGIG (reference sequence). The CDR3 extends over 14 amino acids. The CDR3 is CAWRWGRGSHGYTF. DNA of the CDR3: TGTGCCTGGAGGTGGGGCAGGGGAAGCCATGGCTACACCTTC. The entire variable domain, with the rest obtained from reference TRBV30 and TRBJ1-2, is as follows: SQTIHQWPATLVQPVGSPLSLECTVEGTSNPNLYWYRQAAGRGLQLLFYSVGIGQISSEVPQNLSASRPQDRQFILSSKKLLLSDSGFYLCAWRWGRGSHGYTFGSGTRLTVV.

The J gene is TRBJ1-2, the V gene TRBV19; no clear D gene. This CDR3 is 12 amino acids long. CDR1 LNHDA and CDR2 SQIVND come from the germline V gene (reference sequence). The ends were cut back, 6 bases at V and 1 base at J, with 6 bases in the middle. The CDR3 nucleotides read TGTGCCAGTAGGGCTGATAACTATGGCTACACCTTC. It encodes CASRADNYGYTF.

Only a few counts were recorded for this clone. In DNA form, the CDR3 reads TGCGCCAGCAGTGAGTCGCGGGGGGGAACAGATACGCAGTATTTT. Protein product: CASSESRGGTDTQYF. This chain links TRBV10-2 with TRBJ2-3; TRBD2 agrees at 9 bases. CDR3 length equals 15 residues. Germline CDR1 is WSHSY and CDR2 is SAAADI. The V segment lost 0 bases and the J segment 3 bases; nucleotides outside the gene matches: 1.

This clone was seen only once. The J gene is TRBJ1-5, the V gene TRBV19, with 8 nucleotides matching TRBD1. The CDR3 runs 14 residues. The ends lost 5 bases at V and 5 bases at J; junction bases unmatched: 5. From germline, CDR1 is LNHDA and CDR2 SQIVND (reference sequence). The CDR3: CASSETGGHQPQHF. The CDR3 bases are TGTGCCAGTAGTGAAACAGGGGGGCATCAGCCCCAGCATTTT.

The CDR3 DNA sequence: TGTGCCAGCAGTTCCTTGAGGACAGGAGATGGCTACACCTTC. Translation gives CASSSLRTGDGYTF. The gene calls are TRBV6-6 and TRBJ1-2; TRBD1 matches at 7 bases. This CDR3 is built from 14 residues. Germline assignment: CDR1 MNHNY and CDR2 SVGAGI (reference sequence). V lost 4 bases, J lost 6 bases, and 8 bases stayed unmatched.

This rearrangement joins TRBV14 to TRBJ2-5; no firm D call. Germline values: CDR1 SGHDN, CDR2 FVKESK. This CDR3 is 14 amino acids long. V was clipped by 1 base and J by 5 bases, with 11 bases between them. CDR3 DNA sequence: TGTGCCAGCAGCCAAGGGGCCCCCTGGGAGACCCAGTACTTC. This encodes CASSQGAPWETQYF. Drawing the rest from reference TRBV14 and TRBJ2-5, the complete variable domain is EAGVTQFPSHSVIEKGQTVTLRCDPISGHDNLYWYRRVMGKEIKFLLHFVKESKQDESGMPNNRFLAERTGGTYSTLKVQPAELEDSGVYFCASSQGAPWETQYFGPGTRLLVL.

This clone appeared once. This chain links TRBV5-1 with TRBJ1-4, with 7 bases lining up with TRBD1. This CDR3 comprises 15 residues. The V segment lost 4 bases and the J segment 3 bases; nucleotides outside the gene matches: 6. Looked up from germline, CDR1 is SGHRS and CDR2 is YFSETQ. The CDR3 DNA reads as TGCGCCAGCAGCCCAGAGACAGGGTCTAATGAAAAACTGTTTTTT. Translated, it gives CASSPETGSNEKLFF.

The rearrangement links TRBV28 to TRBJ2-1, with D perhaps TRBD2 (5 bases). CDR1 and CDR2 from the germline V gene are MDHEN and SYDVKM. This CDR3 is built from 16 residues. Trimming removed 2 bases at V and 3 bases at J, with 14 bases between. CDR3 loop: CASSLGLARVYNEQFF. DNA for the CDR3: TGTGCCAGCAGTTTAGGGCTAGCTAGGGTCTACAATGAGCAGTTCTTC.

The chain couples TRBV5-1 to TRBJ2-3; TRBD1 matches 7 bases. The CDR3 totals 15 residues. CDR1 is SGHRS and CDR2 is YFSETQ in the germline V gene. V lost 0 bases to trimming and J lost 3 bases; unmatched junction nucleotides: 4. DNA for the CDR3: TGCGCCAGCAGCTTGGTACAGGGGCTGACAGATACGCAGTATTTT. It is translated as CASSLVQGLTDTQYF.

The chain is built from TRBV28 and TRBJ2-7; 10 bases align to TRBD2. V was pared by 7 bases and J by 4 bases, with 10 bases of the junction left unmatched. The germline V gene encodes CDR1 MDHEN and CDR2 SYDVKM. The CDR3 spans 15 residues. The CDR3 sequence: CASTAAATSGYEQYF. In nucleotides, the CDR3 is TGTGCCAGCACCGCCGCCGCGACTAGCGGGTACGAGCAGTACTTC. The variable domain in full, completed from reference TRBV28 and TRBJ2-7, reads DVKVTQSSRYLVKRTGEKVFLECVQDMDHENMFWYRQDPGLGLRLIYFSYDVKMKEKGDIPEGYSVSREKKERFSLILESASTNQTSMYLCASTAAATSGYEQYFGPGTRLTVT.

This chain joins TRBV27 and TRBJ2-7; 9 bases are shared with TRBD2. In germline, CDR1 is MNHEY, CDR2 SMNVEV (reference sequence). V was clipped by 5 bases and J by 6 bases; unmatched bases: 8. The CDR3 totals 14 residues. This chain's CDR3 is CASSILTSGTEQYF. CDR3 coding DNA: TGTGCCAGCAGTATCTTGACTAGCGGAACCGAGCAGTACTTC.

The J gene is TRBJ1-3, the V gene TRBV30, with 12 bases that match TRBD1. This CDR3 is 16 amino acids long. V shed 3 bases, J shed 4 bases, and the junction held 7 bases outside the gene matches. Germline V CDR1 and CDR2: GTSNPN, SVGIG (reference sequence). DNA for the CDR3: TGTGCCTGGAGAGAACGGGACAGGGGGCCCGGAAACACCATATATTTT. This gives the protein CAWRERDRGPGNTIYF.

This clone was found a few times. The chain uses TRBV7-9 and TRBJ2-2; maybe TRBD2 (7 bases). Germline CDR1 SEHNR, CDR2 FQNEAQ (reference sequence). Trimming removed 4 bases from V and 7 bases from J, with 16 bases in between. CDR3 length equals 15 residues. CDR3 sequence reads: CASSSSKGGIGELFF. The CDR3 DNA reads TGTGCCAGCAGCTCATCCAAGGGGGGGATCGGGGAGCTGTTTTTT.

V and J are TRBV5-6 and TRBJ2-2, with unresolved D. V was shortened by 2 bases and J by 2 bases, with 13 bases between the two germline ends. This CDR3 is 16 amino acids long. Germline CDR1 is SGHDT and CDR2 is YYEEEE. The CDR3 sequence is CASSFRTNLNTGELFF. As DNA, the CDR3 is TGTGCCAGCAGCTTTCGAACAAACCTCAACACCGGGGAGCTGTTTTTT.

V and J are TRBV20-1 and TRBJ2-7, with D possibly matching TRBD1 (5 bases). Germline-derived CDR1 and CDR2 are DFQATT and SNEGSKA (reference sequence). V was clipped by 0 bases and J by 7 bases, with 7 bases between them. There are 11 residues in the CDR3. This CDR3 is CSARESGEQYF. DNA for the CDR3: TGCAGTGCTAGAGAATCAGGGGAGCAGTACTTC.

This clone was seen once. V usage is TRBV5-1 and J usage is TRBJ1-1; TRBD1 matches at 12 bases. The germline CDR1 and CDR2 sequences are SGHRS and YFSETQ. This CDR3 is 20 amino acids long. V was pared by 5 bases and J by 5 bases, with 22 bases of the junction left unmatched. In nucleotides, the CDR3 is TGCGCCAGCAGGCCCCAACTACGGGGACAGGGGGCGTTTGGGTTGACTGAAGCTTTCTTT. Its protein is CASRPQLRGQGAFGLTEAFF.